This T cell receptor beta chain was recorded in a study of cytomegalovirus exposure and HLA in healthy donors (dated by TCRdb to 2017 to 2019). Regarding the research as a whole: An earlier analysis of several hundred of the donors reported 276 Gb of sequence data and around 110 million unique TCR beta sequences obtained from around 190 million T cells. The T cell repertoires of 666 subjects were profiled by immunosequencing and related to cytomegalovirus serostatus. Along with the roughly 700-subject first cohort, a separate validation cohort of about 110 different subjects was used. A later genetic analysis took genome-wide SNP genotypes for about 55% of the 666 donors and used that subset as a discovery cohort. Among roughly 370 genotyped donors of the cohort, an average of roughly 240,000 unique TCR beta nucleotide sequences were sequenced per donor, roughly 20% of them non-productive. Typing coverage varied by locus: roughly 620-640 donors for A, B, C, DRB1 and DQB1; roughly 560 for DQA1; around 610 for DPA1; fewer than 480 for DPB1. Among the roughly 370 genotyped donors, about 85% belonged to the genetic ancestry cluster associated with self-reported Caucasian donors. To study patterns of TCR occurrence, a later analysis re-analyzed previously published TCR beta repertoires from around 700 donors and added high-resolution HLA genotyping. In the later analysis, no new phenotypic data were used to find candidate immune exposures; instead, reliance was placed on TCR beta sequences and their occurrence across donors. The aim of the study was to test whether cataloging public T cell receptors could identify signatures of past pathogen exposure. High-throughput TCR immunosequencing, statistical association of individual TCRs with disease status, and machine learning were combined to predict cytomegalovirus infection status. An early release that covered around 590 HLA-typed donors contained 300 to 350 gigabases of sequencing data and about 93 million unique TCR sequences. Class I and class II HLA loci were covered by the typing at four-digit resolution. An earlier analysis of around 640 of the donors used high-throughput TCR beta sequencing to judge whether each TCR beta V gene segment behaved as functional or pseudogenic. Alongside the repertoire data, information on donor age, sex, ethnicity and CMV serostatus was compiled. Every repertoire in the discovery cohort had been generated on one and the same sequencing platform. Because of strong linkage in the cohort, roughly five DR-DQ haplotypes were treated as single units for association and clustering.

Library construction relied on the immunoSEQ multiplex PCR assay. For the multiplex PCR, a mixture combining 60 forward primers for TCR Vbeta segments and 13 reverse primers for TCR Jbeta segments was used. The CDR3 region of rearranged TCR beta genes was amplified from genomic DNA by a multiplex PCR assay. On the Illumina HiSeq System, the amplified TCR beta libraries were sequenced as 87-base-pair reads. Concerning the study's data processing: A later analysis counted approximately 74 million unique TCR beta chains across the 666 repertoires, and roughly 9.9 million of these chains were shared by at least two donors. Raw reads were error-corrected and collapsed into unique sequences with a nearest-neighbor algorithm that merged closely related sequences to remove PCR and sequencing errors. To assign V, D and J gene segments, CDR3 sequences were aligned to IMGT reference sequences. Each retained sequence needed at least a six-nucleotide match to both a V gene segment and a J gene segment. A rearrangement counted as productive if the CDR3 had no stop codons and remained in frame with V and J, and every other rearrangement counted as non-productive. Following IMGT convention, CDR3 was defined as the stretch from the second conserved V-encoded cysteine up to the conserved J-encoded phenylalanine. The earlier analysis of 450 to 750 of the donors excluded any sequence lacking an unambiguous match to a single V gene segment. In an earlier analysis of approximately 550 of the donors, V segments were called functional above 56.7% productive rearrangements and were called segregating when the between-donor standard deviation exceeded 5%. A statistical classification framework was developed to diagnose cytomegalovirus status using the catalog of TCR beta chain sequences. In a later analysis, TCR nucleotide sequences were compared against IMGT/GENE-DB human TR gene sequences so that V and J genes could be assigned. In a later analysis, CDR3 sequences and most-parsimonious VDJ recombination scenarios were assigned using the TCRdist pipeline. In a later analysis, each TCR beta chain was defined by its CDR3 amino acid sequence together with its V-gene family, and reads lacking a unique V-gene family were excluded. As a way to deal with suspected cross-contamination and a sequencing artifact, a later analysis dropped approximately 590 nucleotide sequences that were highly shared and had low generation probability. In a later analysis, a clonal expansion index for each public chain was calculated from normalized within-repertoire ranks of inferred template counts. In a later analysis, generation probabilities were computed with a VDJ recombination model fitted to out-of-frame rearrangements, and the resulting probabilities were checked against IGoR. In a later analysis, hypergeometric tests were used to score TCR-TCR, TCR-HLA and TCR-CMV co-occurrence, with a repertoire-size bias correction applied to TCR pairs. To estimate false discovery rates, a later analysis permuted the HLA or CMV assignments 20 times. In a later analysis, co-occurring TCRs were grouped using DBSCAN, with TCRdist sequence similarity added in when clustering inside HLA-allele-positive subsets. Repertoires with fewer than 30,000 or more than 120,000 public chains, plus five repertoires with anomalous nucleotide sharing, were excluded from co-occurrence clustering. Not all clones reach the TCRdb copy of this immuneACCESS table, which keeps in-frame sequences only. Checked studies attribute under half of the gap to unresolved V genes and leave the rest unexplained. V and J calls and clone size follow that table, whereas D and trimming were derived from the DNA. In all, the sample holds 75,000 to 100,000 clones, and 65% to 80% of those were seen once. The ten largest make up 16% of the sample.

This clone showed up just a few times. Its recognized antigen is unknown. No qualities accompany the bases; no much larger clone lies one base away. Results the study describes overall, beyond this receptor: In an earlier analysis of under 600 of the donors, most TCR beta V segments were observed in productive rearrangements about 87% or about 30% of the time, broadly matching IMGT annotations. A few of the identified cytomegalovirus-associated TCR beta chains were confirmed in vitro to be specific for cytomegalovirus antigens. Assigning TCR associations to individual alleles was difficult when HLA alleles, especially DR and DQ, strongly co-occurred. The study listed 164 TCR beta chains as associated with cytomegalovirus. It was suggested by the authors that the approach could potentially be generalized to other disease states and immunological phenotypes. A group of highly shared sequence variants was considered likely to be a technical artifact of the sequencing pipeline. A later analysis associated about 17,000 TCR beta sequences with specific HLA alleles at a false discovery rate of 0.05. Only TCR beta chains were sequenced in this cohort, and the absence of alpha or paired-chain data limited detectable features. Several of the top co-occurrence clusters appeared to be linked to parvovirus B19, influenza, CMV and Epstein-Barr virus, according to a later analysis. Sequencing depth was assumed to be roughly uniform across donors in the presence/absence analyses, though that assumption may not hold. For the cohort, immune exposure information was limited to CMV serostatus. While some public TCRs were present in many individuals, most TCR sequences turned up only very rarely across donors. A later analysis found that HLA-associated TCR beta chains were more clonally expanded and had lower generation probabilities than equally common non-associated chains. Because HLA typing was unavailable for some donors at each locus, only the typed subset was used in association tests. A later analysis found that most CMV-associated TCR beta chains appeared HLA-restricted, with HLA associations seemingly driven largely by CMV exposure. Linkage disequilibrium might explain the correlated functional status among segregating V segments, but an unknown experimental factor could not be excluded. In a later analysis, the rate of TCR association differed among HLA loci, with DRB1 alleles having the most associated TCRs and HLA-C alleles having the fewest. A further reported finding was that TCR beta sequences accurately predicted the HLA-A and HLA-B alleles for most subjects in the first cohort. The earlier analysis of nearly 600 of the donors excluded 15 to 20 rarely observed V segments, including chromosome 9 orphons, because counts were too low. Cytomegalovirus status was reported to be diagnosed by the classifier with high specificity and sensitivity in both the original and validation cohorts. Compared with the roughly 720-donor mean, donors in an Asian-associated ancestry cluster had fewer N-insertions in productive TCRs, according to a later genetic analysis. V-gene and J-gene trimming of TCR beta chains was associated with a missense DCLRE1C variant in a later genetic analysis, and the association was replicated in an independent cohort. Some IMGT-functional V segments, including TRBV6-2 and TRBV6-3, could not be distinguished by the 87-base-pair reads and were therefore excluded.

The germline V gene provides CDR1 MGHRA and CDR2 YSYEKL. Its CDR3 holds 16 amino acids, cysteine through phenylalanine. Only the CDR3 part of the read is kept: 48 bases, read in frame from the first base. Trimming costs V 0 bases and J 4 bases, and their ends lie 13 bases apart. The cohort comprised approximately 700 healthy bone marrow donors. All cohort members were sampled while nominally healthy, although unrecorded immune exposures were likely present. The donor tested CMV seropositive and was one of the 289 seropositive cohort members. Every donor gave a peripheral blood sample, and the peripheral blood mononuclear cells from that sample were used for TCR beta sequencing. The Qiagen DNeasy Blood Extraction Kit was used to extract genomic DNA from the blood cell samples.

The receptor comes from a man in his 60s in good health and CMV-seropositive. The sequenced sample was PBMCs. The chain was built from TRBV4-1 and TRBJ1-5; TRBD1 could be the D gene, as 5 bases match. CDR3 sequence: CASSQDGGIGNQPQHF. The DNA reads TGCGCCAGCAGCCAAGACGGGGGGATAGGGAATCAGCCCCAGCATTTT.